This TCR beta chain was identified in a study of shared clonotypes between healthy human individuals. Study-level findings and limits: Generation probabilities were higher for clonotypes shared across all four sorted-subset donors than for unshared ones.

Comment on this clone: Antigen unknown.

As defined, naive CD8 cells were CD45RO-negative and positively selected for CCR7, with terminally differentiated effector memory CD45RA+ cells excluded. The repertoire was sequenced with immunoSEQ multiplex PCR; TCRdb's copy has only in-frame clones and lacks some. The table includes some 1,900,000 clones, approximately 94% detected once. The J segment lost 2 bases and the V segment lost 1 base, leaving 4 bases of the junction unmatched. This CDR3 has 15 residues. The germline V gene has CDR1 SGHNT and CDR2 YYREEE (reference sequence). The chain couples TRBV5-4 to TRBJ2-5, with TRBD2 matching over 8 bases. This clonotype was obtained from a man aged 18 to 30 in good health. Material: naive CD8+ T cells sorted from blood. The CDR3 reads CASSLKSGGQETQYF. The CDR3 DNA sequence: TGTGCCAGCAGCTTGAAAAGCGGGGGACAAGAGACCCAGTACTTC. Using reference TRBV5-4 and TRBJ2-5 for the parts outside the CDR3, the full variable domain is ETGVTQSPTHLIKTRGQQVTLRCSSQSGHNTVSWYQQALGQGPQFIFQYYREEENGRGNFPPRFSGLQFPNYSSELNVNALELDDSALYLCASSLKSGGQETQYFGPGTRLLVL.